The clone carrying this T cell receptor beta chain came up a few times. What it binds is not known. Systemic immunosuppression or autoimmune disease history was grounds to exclude patients. Some clones are missing from TCRdb's copy, which holds only in-frame ones; the method was immunoSEQ multiplex PCR. In the table there are tens of thousands of clones, about four fifths of which are singletons. The germline V and J ends were trimmed by 7 bases and 0 bases, with 13 bases remaining between them. Looked up from germline, CDR1 is SNHLY and CDR2 is FYNNEI. The CDR3 totals 14 residues. The record originates from a study of OX40 agonist ivuxolimab in advanced cancers. Study information: Ivuxolimab, an antibody acting as an agonist of OX40 (CD134), was used to treat patients.

Broader study findings: Antigens targeted by the expanded peripheral T cells were not determined. CD4+ and CD8+ T cells in blood underwent clonal expansion by week 6 at 0.1 to 3.0 mg/kg.

This TCR derives from an adult with an advanced solid tumor such as melanoma, head and neck, liver or kidney cancer. The chain recombines TRBV2 with TRBJ2-7; D call uncertain. This specimen consisted of CD4+ or CD8+ T cells sorted from blood, obtained in a trial of the OX40 agonist ivuxolimab. CDR3 nucleotide sequence: TGTGCCAGCACTTTCGACATAACCTCCTACGAGCAGTACTTC. Residues: CASTFDITSYEQYF.